The source of this T cell receptor beta chain is a study of blood T cell repertoires in COVID-19. For the study at large: PBMCs, B-cell-depleted T cells, or T cells provided the cDNA or gDNA that made up the material.

Per the germline V gene, CDR1 is SNHLY and CDR2 is FYNNEI. The CDR3 consists of 15 residues. V gave up 4 bases and J gave up 4 bases; unmatched junction bases: 8. TCRdb's copy holds only in-frame clones and misses some; the assay was immunoSEQ multiplex PCR. The profile shows 250,000 to 300,000 clones, 89% of them singletons. The sequencing input was peripheral blood. The chain recombines TRBV2 with TRBJ1-2, with 8 positions matching TRBD1. The receptor was isolated from a man aged 50-59 years with acute or convalescent COVID-19. CDR3 amino acids: CASSVVDRAGYGYTF. CDR3 in DNA: TGTGCCAGCAGTGTGGTGGACAGGGCTGGCTATGGCTACACCTTC. Combining the CDR3 with reference TRBV2 and TRBJ1-2 gives the whole variable domain EPEVTQTPSHQVTQMGQEVILRCVPISNHLYFYWYRQILGQKVEFLVSFYNNEISEKSEIFDDQFSVERPDGSNFTLKIRSTKLEDSAMYFCASSVVDRAGYGYTFGSGTRLTVV.